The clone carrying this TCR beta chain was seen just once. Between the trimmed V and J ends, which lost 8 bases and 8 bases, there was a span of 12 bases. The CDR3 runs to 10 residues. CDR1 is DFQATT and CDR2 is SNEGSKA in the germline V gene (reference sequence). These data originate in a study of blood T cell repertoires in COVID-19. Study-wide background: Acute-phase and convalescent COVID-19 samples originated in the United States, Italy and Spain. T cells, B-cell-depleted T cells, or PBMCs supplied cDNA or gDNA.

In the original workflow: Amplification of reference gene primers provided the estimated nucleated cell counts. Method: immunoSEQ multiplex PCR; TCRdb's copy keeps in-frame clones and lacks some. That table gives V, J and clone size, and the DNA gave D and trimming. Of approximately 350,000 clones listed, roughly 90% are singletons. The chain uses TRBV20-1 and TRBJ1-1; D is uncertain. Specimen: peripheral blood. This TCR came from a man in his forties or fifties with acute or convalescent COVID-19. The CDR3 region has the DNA TGCAGTCCGAGACTTAAAGAAGCTTTCTTT. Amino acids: CSPRLKEAFF.